The clone carrying this T cell receptor beta chain was counted a few times. V shed 5 bases and J shed 2 bases, with 9 bases lying between them. This CDR3 is 13 amino acids long. Germline CDR1 is SEHNR and CDR2 is FQNEAQ (reference sequence). The sample is drawn from a study of blood T cell repertoires in COVID-19. The wider study: Samples taken during acute and convalescent COVID-19 were collected in the United States, Italy and Spain. PBMCs, B-cell-depleted T cells, or T cells provided the cDNA or gDNA that made up the material.

Study processing details: Estimated nucleated cell counts came from reference gene primer amplification. Produced via immunoSEQ multiplex PCR; TCRdb's table is partial and in-frame only. The DNA gave D and trimming, while V, J and clone size come from that table. The sample carries roughly 52,000 clones, roughly nine tenths recorded once. Sequenced input: peripheral blood. This TCR was sampled from a woman older than 75 with acute or convalescent COVID-19. The chain couples TRBV7-9 to TRBJ1-1; D remains ambiguous. This CDR3 is CASSRPGNTEAFF. The CDR3 nucleotides read TGTGCCAGCAGCCGGCCGGGAAACACTGAAGCTTTCTTT. Full variable domain (remainder filled in from reference TRBV7-9 and TRBJ1-1): DTGVSQNPRHKITKRGQNVTFRCDPISEHNRLYWYRQTLGQGPEFLTYFQNEAQLEKSRLLSDRFSAERPKGSFSTLEIQRTEQGDSAMYLCASSRPGNTEAFFGQGTRLTVV.